This T cell receptor (beta chain) was profiled in a study of beta chain features in type 1 diabetes. Concerning this clone: Its antigen is not known.

Deletions cut 2 bases from V and 1 base from J, with 11 bases between. Germline assignment: CDR1 MNHNY and CDR2 SVGAGI (reference sequence). This CDR3 contains 15 residues. Regarding the study as a whole: Moderately but significantly shorter TCRB CDR3s were found in Type 1 diabetes patients in all four CD4+ subsets. cDNA-based sequencing might over-represent cells highly expressing TCR.

Reverse transcribing all isolated RNA meant expressed TCRB transcripts were sequenced. Regulatory, naive and central memory T cell samples averaged about 3.5 million reads. Produced via immunoSEQ multiplex PCR; TCRdb's table is partial and in-frame only. This table holds over 150,000 clones, around 7.8% found once. The material sequenced was central memory CD4+ T cells from blood. The genes are TRBV6-6 and TRBJ1-1, with a tentative D call TRBD1 (5 bases). The sequence came from a woman in her thirties or forties with type 1 diabetes. This CDR3 is CASSYPGGTNTEAFF. For the CDR3, the DNA is TGTGCCAGCAGTTACCCAGGCGGGACGAACACTGAAGCTTTCTTT.